The next 11 T cell receptor beta chains were all read from a single sample in a study of blood T cell repertoires in COVID-19. This table comes from immunoSEQ multiplex PCR, and its TCRdb copy is limited to in-frame clones, with some not included. The sample lists approximately 77,000 clones, roughly 78% occurring once. Sequencing was carried out using peripheral blood. The receptor source for this set is a woman between 70 and 85 years old with acute or convalescent COVID-19.

This clone appeared once. The chain recombines TRBV7-2 with TRBJ1-6; D is possibly TRBD1 (6 bases). This CDR3 region has 16 residues. The ends were cut back, 4 bases at V and 9 bases at J, with 19 bases in the middle. Germline CDR1 is SGHTA and CDR2 is FQGNSA. The CDR3 spells CASSSSLQGRGSPLHF. The CDR3 DNA follows: TGTGCCAGCAGCTCGAGCCTACAGGGAAGGGGTTCACCCCTCCACTTT.

The V gene is TRBV7-2, the J gene TRBJ1-2, with D perhaps matching TRBD1 (6 bases). With 5 bases removed from V and 6 bases from J, the gap between germline ends came to 16 bases. The CDR3 covers 14 residues. Per germline, CDR1 SGHTA and CDR2 FQGNSA. The CDR3 coding sequence is TGTGCCAGCAGCCCCCATACAGGGTTTGATGGCTACACCTTC. Translation: CASSPHTGFDGYTF.

The chain is built from TRBV6-5 and TRBJ1-2; D gene ambiguous. Trimming took 0 bases from V and 4 from J, leaving 6 bases between them. In germline, CDR1 is MNHEY, CDR2 SVGAGI. The CDR3 is 13 amino acids. The CDR3 nucleotides read TGTGCCAGCAGTTACTCGTCAATCTATGGCTACACCTTC. Its translation is CASSYSSIYGYTF.

The J gene is TRBJ2-3, the V gene TRBV5-1, with unresolved D. Germline lookup yields CDR1 SGHRS and CDR2 YFSETQ. This CDR3 has 14 residues. V lost 2 bases, J lost 6 bases, and 13 bases lay in between. CDR3 nucleotide sequence: TGCGCCAGCAGCTTCAGCAGGTTGGGCGATACGCAGTATTTT. Residues: CASSFSRLGDTQYF.

The V and J genes are TRBV7-9 and TRBJ2-3, with 7 bases identical to TRBD2. The V gene end was trimmed by 5 bases and the J gene end by 3 bases; junction bases not matched to a gene: 2. The CDR3 runs to 13 residues. Germline CDR1 reads SEHNR; CDR2 reads FQNEAQ (reference sequence). CDR3 nucleotide sequence: TGTGCCAGCAGCCAGGGACTAACAGATACGCAGTATTTT. It codes for CASSQGLTDTQYF. Supplemented by reference TRBV7-9 and TRBJ2-3, the full variable domain reads DTGVSQNPRHKITKRGQNVTFRCDPISEHNRLYWYRQTLGQGPEFLTYFQNEAQLEKSRLLSDRFSAERPKGSFSTLEIQRTEQGDSAMYLCASSQGLTDTQYFGPGTRLTVL.

This rearrangement joins TRBV6-4 to TRBJ2-1, with D perhaps matching TRBD2 (6 bases). Trimming removed 2 bases from V and 0 bases from J, with 11 bases in between. Germline V lookup: CDR1 MRHNA, CDR2 SNTAGT. The CDR3 extends over 16 amino acids. This CDR3 reads CASSDTGGTSYNEQFF. The CDR3, as DNA: TGTGCCAGCAGTGACACCGGCGGGACCTCCTACAATGAGCAGTTCTTC.

This sequence joins TRBV6-6 and TRBJ1-1; 7 bases fit TRBD1. Germline CDR1 reads MNHNY; CDR2 reads SVGAGI (reference sequence). This CDR3 contains 12 residues. The V gene end was trimmed by 6 bases and the J gene end by 8 bases; junction bases not matched to a gene: 6. The CDR3 region has the DNA TGTGCCAGCAGAACAGGGGTGCTGGAAGCTTTCTTT. Translated, it gives CASRTGVLEAFF.

The sample holds one count of this clone. The gene calls are TRBV10-2 and TRBJ2-1; the match to TRBD2 covers 9 bases. V lost 4 bases, J lost 8 bases, and 12 bases stayed unmatched. CDR1 and CDR2 from the germline V gene are WSHSY and SAAADI. CDR3 size: 16 residues. CDR3: CASSVAGASEADEQFF. The CDR3 DNA is TGCGCCAGCAGTGTAGCGGGGGCCTCCGAGGCGGATGAGCAGTTCTTC.

J is TRBJ2-7 and V is TRBV20-1; TRBD1 is a possible D gene (5 bases). The CDR3 contains 11 residues. In germline, CDR1 is DFQATT, CDR2 SNEGSKA (reference sequence). The V and J ends lost 7 bases and 1 base respectively, with 8 bases between them. Here the CDR3 reads CSGGASYEQYF. CDR3 coding DNA: TGCAGTGGTGGGGCGTCCTACGAGCAGTACTTC.

This clone was seen once. The chain carries TRBV15 and TRBJ2-7, with 7 bases that match TRBD1. This CDR3 spans 16 amino acids. V was clipped by 3 bases and J by 4 bases; unmatched bases: 12. Germline V CDR1 and CDR2: LNHNV, YYDKDF (reference sequence). Here the CDR3 DNA reads TGTGCCACCAGCAGCCCCGACTCGACAGGGATGTACGAGCAGTACTTC. As protein: CATSSPDSTGMYEQYF. The full variable domain, completed using reference TRBV15 and TRBJ2-7, is DAMVIQNPRYQVTQFGKPVTLSCSQTLNHNVMYWYQQKSSQAPKLLFHYYDKDFNNEADTPDNFQSRRPNTSFCFLDIRSPGLGDTAMYLCATSSPDSTGMYEQYFGPGTRLTVT.

The chain employs TRBV5-6 and TRBJ1-1, with D possibly TRBD1 on 5 matching bases. The CDR3 totals 14 residues. Trimming left V 3 bases short and J 3 bases short, with 12 bases between. Per the germline V gene, CDR1 is SGHDT and CDR2 is YYEEEE. CDR3 DNA sequence: TGTGCCAGCAGCTCGGTGGGGGGGGACACTGAAGCTTTCTTT. Translated: CASSSVGGDTEAFF.